This T cell receptor beta chain comes out of a study of CD8 T cells in Susac syndrome. In its sample, this clonotype was seen once. After extraction with the RNeasy kit, about 0.45 to 1 ug of the RNA was reverse transcribed using random hexamers. MiXCR was run by TCRdb on the immunoSEQ multiplex PCR reads, yielding one entry per CDR3 protein. Of 180,000 or so distinct CDR3 sequences listed, just under 95% are singletons. The CDR3 sequence is 16 residues long. The germline CDR1 and CDR2 sequences are MNHEY and SVGEGT. The V gene lost 8 bases and the J gene lost 5 bases, with 24 bases spanning the gap. The clonotype comes from a human donor with Susac syndrome. The sample was CD4+ T cells from PBMCs. The V gene is TRBV6-2 or TRBV6-3, the J gene TRBJ1-1, with unresolved D. CDR3 DNA sequence: TGTGCCAGCGGCCAAAGTTCAGGCGCTGTAGATACTGAAGCTTTCTTT. It specifies CASGQSSGAVDTEAFF.